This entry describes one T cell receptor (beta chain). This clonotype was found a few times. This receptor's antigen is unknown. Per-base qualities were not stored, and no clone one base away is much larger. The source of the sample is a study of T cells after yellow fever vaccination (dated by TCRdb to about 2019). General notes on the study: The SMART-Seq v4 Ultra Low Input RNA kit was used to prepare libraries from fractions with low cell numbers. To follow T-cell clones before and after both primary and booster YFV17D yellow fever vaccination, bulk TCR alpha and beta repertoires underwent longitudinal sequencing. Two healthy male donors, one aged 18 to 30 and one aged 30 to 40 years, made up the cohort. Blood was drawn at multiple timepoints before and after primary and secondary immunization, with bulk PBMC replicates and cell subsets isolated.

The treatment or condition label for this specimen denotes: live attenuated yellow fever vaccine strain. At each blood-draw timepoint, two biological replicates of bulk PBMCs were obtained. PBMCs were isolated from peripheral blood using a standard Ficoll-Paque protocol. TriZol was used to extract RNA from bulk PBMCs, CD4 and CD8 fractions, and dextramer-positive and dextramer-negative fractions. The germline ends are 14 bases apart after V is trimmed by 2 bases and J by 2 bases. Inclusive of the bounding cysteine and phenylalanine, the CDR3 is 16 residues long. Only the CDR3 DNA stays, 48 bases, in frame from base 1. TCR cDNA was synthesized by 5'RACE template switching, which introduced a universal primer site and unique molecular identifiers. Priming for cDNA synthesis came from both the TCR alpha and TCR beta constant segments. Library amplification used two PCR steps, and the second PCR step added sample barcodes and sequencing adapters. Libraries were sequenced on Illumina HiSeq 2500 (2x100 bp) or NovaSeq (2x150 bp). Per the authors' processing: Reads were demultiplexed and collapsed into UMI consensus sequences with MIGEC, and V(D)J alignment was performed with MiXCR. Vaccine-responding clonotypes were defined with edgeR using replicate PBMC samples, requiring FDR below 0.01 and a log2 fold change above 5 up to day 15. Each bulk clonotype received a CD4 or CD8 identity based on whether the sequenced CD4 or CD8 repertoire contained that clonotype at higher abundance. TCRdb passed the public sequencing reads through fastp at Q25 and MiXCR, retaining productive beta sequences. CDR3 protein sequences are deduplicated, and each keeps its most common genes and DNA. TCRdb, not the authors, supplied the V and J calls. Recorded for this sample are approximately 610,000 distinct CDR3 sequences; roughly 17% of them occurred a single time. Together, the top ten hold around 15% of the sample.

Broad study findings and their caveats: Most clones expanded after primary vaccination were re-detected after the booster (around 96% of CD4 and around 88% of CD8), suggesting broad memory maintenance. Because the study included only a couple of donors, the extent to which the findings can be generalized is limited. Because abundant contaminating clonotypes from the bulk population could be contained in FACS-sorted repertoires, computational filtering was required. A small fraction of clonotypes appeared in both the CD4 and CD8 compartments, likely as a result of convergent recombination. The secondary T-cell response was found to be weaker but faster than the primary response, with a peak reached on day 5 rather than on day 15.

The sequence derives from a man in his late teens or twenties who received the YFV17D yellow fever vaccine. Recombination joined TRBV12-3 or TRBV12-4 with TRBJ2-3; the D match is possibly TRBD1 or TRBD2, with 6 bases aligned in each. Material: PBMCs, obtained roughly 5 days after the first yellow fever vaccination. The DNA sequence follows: TGTGCCAGCAGTTTAAGGTGGGGGGCCCTCACAGATACGCAGTATTTT. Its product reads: CASSLRWGALTDTQYF.